The 15 T cell receptor beta chains below were found in one sample sequenced in a study of Tregs in tolerant kidney transplant recipients. Only in-frame clones appear in the TCRdb table, and some are missing; sequencing was by immunoSEQ multiplex PCR. The repertoire has some 66,000 clones, around nine tenths of them found once; the top ten carry approximately 11%. The starting material was CD8+ T cells from blood, obtained before the transplant. The receptors come from a human donor who received a combined kidney and bone marrow transplant.

This chain connects TRBV29-1 to TRBJ2-1, with D uncertain. With 6 bases removed from V and 3 bases from J, the gap between germline ends came to 9 bases. CDR3 size: 12 residues. The V gene's germline CDR1 is SQVTM and CDR2 ANQGSEA. DNA of the CDR3: TGCAGCGTGGCAATCAACTACAATGAGCAGTTCTTC. It specifies CSVAINYNEQFF.

The CDR3 is CASSGDTTIDEQFF. The CDR3 DNA reads TGTGCCAGCAGTGGGGACACCACAATCGATGAGCAGTTCTTC. This chain links TRBV2 with TRBJ2-1; D is possibly TRBD1 (6 bases). The V end lost 4 bases, the J end lost 8 bases, and 15 bases lay between the germline ends. This CDR3 is 14 amino acids long. CDR1 and CDR2 from the germline V gene are SNHLY and FYNNEI.

This rearrangement joins TRBV6-5 to TRBJ2-5; the D gene is possibly TRBD2 (5 bases). Germline V CDR1 and CDR2: MNHEY, SVGAGI. V gave up 3 bases and J gave up 4 bases, with 15 bases separating them. The CDR3 has 15 residues. CDR3: CASSYLPDSGETQYF. The CDR3 bases are TGTGCCAGCAGTTATCTCCCGGACTCCGGAGAGACCCAGTACTTC.

Only one count was recorded for this clone. The chain uses TRBV7-9 and TRBJ2-3; TRBD1 is a possible D gene (6 bases). Trimming took off 5 bases at V and 1 base at J, with 16 bases between the two ends. CDR1 and CDR2 (germline): SEHNR, FQNEAQ (reference sequence). The CDR3 spans 16 residues. The CDR3 reads CASSPEQGPRTDTQYF. DNA for the CDR3: TGTGCCAGCAGCCCAGAACAGGGACCCCGCACAGATACGCAGTATTTT.

The chain combines TRBV9 with TRBJ2-7; D perhaps matches TRBD1 (5 bases). Trimming took off 0 bases at V and 3 bases at J, with 10 bases between the two ends. This CDR3 spans 14 amino acids. Germline CDR1 is SGDLS and CDR2 is YYNGEE. CDR3 in DNA: TGTGCCAGCAGCGTAGAGGGCGGACACTACGAGCAGTACTTC. This translates into CASSVEGGHYEQYF.

This chain connects TRBV6-5 to TRBJ1-3; possibly TRBD1 for D (6 bases). Germline V lookup: CDR1 MNHEY, CDR2 SVGAGI. This CDR3 region has 14 residues. Deletions cut 4 bases from V and 6 bases from J, with 13 bases between. CDR3 nucleotide sequence: TGTGCCAGCAGTTCGACAGGACGGCAAAACACCATATATTTT. It specifies CASSSTGRQNTIYF.

The chain's CDR3 is CASSLVPGGLQDTQYF. DNA for the CDR3: TGTGCCAGCAGCTTAGTTCCGGGAGGGCTCCAAGATACGCAGTATTTT. The chain uses TRBV13 and TRBJ2-3; 8 bases are a match to TRBD2. Germline lookup yields CDR1 PRHDT and CDR2 FYEKMQ (reference sequence). The CDR3 is 16 residues long. The J segment lost 5 bases and the V segment lost 1 base, leaving 8 bases of the junction unmatched.

The chain has TRBV5-1 and TRBJ1-2; TRBD1 agrees at 11 bases. Trimming took 4 bases from V and 6 from J; bases not matched to a gene: 5. The V gene's germline CDR1 is SGHRS and CDR2 YFSETQ. The CDR3 extends over 14 amino acids. The CDR3, as DNA: TGCGCCAGCAGCCACCCGGGACAGGGGGATGGCTACACCTTC. Translating gives CASSHPGQGDGYTF.

The chain couples TRBV19 to TRBJ1-1; 8 bases fit TRBD1. The CDR3 loop spans 15 amino acids. J was trimmed by 5 bases and V by 1 base; bases with no gene match: 6. Germline-derived CDR1 and CDR2 are LNHDA and SQIVND (reference sequence). The CDR3 sequence is CASSIGSRGRTEAFF. The CDR3 DNA follows: TGTGCCAGTAGTATAGGAAGCAGGGGGCGGACTGAAGCTTTCTTT. Filled out from reference TRBV19 and TRBJ1-1, the complete variable domain reads DGGITQSPKYLFRKEGQNVTLSCEQNLNHDAMYWYRQDPGQGLRLIYYSQIVNDFQKGDIAEGYSVSREKKESFPLTVTSAQKNPTAFYLCASSIGSRGRTEAFFGQGTRLTVV.

V is TRBV19 and J is TRBJ1-2; TRBD1 is a possible D gene (6 bases). The CDR3 sequence is 13 residues long. V dropped 6 bases and J dropped 8 bases, with 16 bases sitting between them. In germline, CDR1 is LNHDA, CDR2 SQIVND (reference sequence). The DNA of the CDR3 is TGTGCCAGTAGCCCCACAGGGTTTCACGGCTACACCTTC. As protein: CASSPTGFHGYTF.

The gene calls are TRBV27 and TRBJ2-3; TRBD2 matches 10 bases. CDR3 length equals 15 residues. Germline V lookup: CDR1 MNHEY, CDR2 SMNVEV (reference sequence). With V trimmed by 2 bases and J by 6 bases, 5 bases remained unmatched. The CDR3 spells CASSLLAGVLDTQYF. The DNA for the CDR3 is TGTGCCAGCAGTTTACTAGCGGGGGTCCTGGATACGCAGTATTTT.

This chain uses TRBV2 with TRBJ2-2, with TRBD2 as a possible D gene (5 bases). CDR3 length: 17 amino acids. V was clipped by 1 base and J by 5 bases, with 17 bases between them. Germline V gives CDR1 SNHLY, CDR2 FYNNEI. CDR3 protein: CASSEEALPRGTGELFF. Written as DNA, the CDR3 is TGTGCCAGCAGTGAAGAGGCTCTCCCTCGAGGGACCGGGGAGCTGTTTTTT.

This sequence joins TRBV7-9 and TRBJ2-7; 9 positions match TRBD2. Trimming took 3 bases from V and 7 from J; bases not matched to a gene: 10. The germline V gene has CDR1 SEHNR and CDR2 FQNEAQ (reference sequence). The CDR3 consists of 15 residues. CDR3 residues: CASSLGGTSRGEQYF. The CDR3 nucleotides are TGTGCCAGCAGCTTGGGCGGGACTAGCAGGGGGGAGCAGTACTTC. The variable domain in full, with the rest retrieved from reference TRBV7-9 and TRBJ2-7, is DTGVSQNPRHKITKRGQNVTFRCDPISEHNRLYWYRQTLGQGPEFLTYFQNEAQLEKSRLLSDRFSAERPKGSFSTLEIQRTEQGDSAMYLCASSLGGTSRGEQYFGPGTRLTVT.

This sequence joins TRBV13 and TRBJ2-1; 9 bases map to TRBD2. The junction had 4 bases not matched to a gene; V was cut back by 5 bases and J by 2 bases. Germline CDR1 PRHDT, CDR2 FYEKMQ (reference sequence). The CDR3 totals 15 residues. In DNA, the CDR3 is TGTGCCAGCAGCAACGAGCGGGGGGCCTACAATGAGCAGTTCTTC. Translating gives CASSNERGAYNEQFF.

The chain joins TRBV29-1 to TRBJ2-3; D gene uncertain. CDR1 is SQVTM and CDR2 is ANQGSEA in the germline V gene. This CDR3 comprises 13 residues. The V end was cut by 3 bases, the J end by 2 bases, with 9 bases between. The DNA of the CDR3 is TGCAGCGTTGACCGGCAGGCCACAGATACGCAGTATTTT. Residues: CSVDRQATDTQYF.